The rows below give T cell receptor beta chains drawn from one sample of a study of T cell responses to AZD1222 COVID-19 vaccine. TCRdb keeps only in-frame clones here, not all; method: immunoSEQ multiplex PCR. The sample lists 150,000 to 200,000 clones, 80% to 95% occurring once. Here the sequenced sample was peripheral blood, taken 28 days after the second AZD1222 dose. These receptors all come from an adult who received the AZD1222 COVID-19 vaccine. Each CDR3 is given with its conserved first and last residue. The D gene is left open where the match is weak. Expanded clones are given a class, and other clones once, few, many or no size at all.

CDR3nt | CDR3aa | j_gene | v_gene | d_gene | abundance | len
TGTGCCAGCAGACGGACTAGCGGGACCGCAGATACGCAGTATTTT | CASRRTSGTADTQYF | TRBJ2-3 | TRBV6-5 | TRBD2 | NA | 15
TGTGCCAGTAGTATATTGAATCAGCCCCAGCATTTT | CASSILNQPQHF | TRBJ1-5 | TRBV19 | NA | NA | 12
TGTGCCTGGAGTCCCGGGGACAGCATGGGCAATCAGCCCCAGCATTTT | CAWSPGDSMGNQPQHF | TRBJ1-5 | TRBV30 | TRBD1 | NA | 16
TGTGCCAGCAGCCCAAACAGGGGACGCACAGATACGCAGTATTTT | CASSPNRGRTDTQYF | TRBJ2-3 | TRBV11-2 | TRBD1 | NA | 15
TGCGCCAGCAGCATGGCCCTTACCCGGGCTAATGAGGAAAAACTGTTTTTT | CASSMALTRANEEKLFF | TRBJ1-4 | TRBV5-1 | NA | NA | 17
TGCGCCAGCAGCGGACAGAACACTGAAGCTTTCTTT | CASSGQNTEAFF | TRBJ1-1 | TRBV10-1 | NA | few | 12
TGTGCCAGCAGTCCGGAAATAGGGAAGTACACCGGGGAGCTGTTTTTT | CASSPEIGKYTGELFF | TRBJ2-2 | TRBV27 | NA | NA | 16
TGTGCCAGTAGTATAGATCGGAGGTGGAACACTGAAGCTTTCTTT | CASSIDRRWNTEAFF | TRBJ1-1 | TRBV19 | NA | once | 15
TGTGCCAGCAGTTACTCGATAGTAGGGAGCGAGCAGTACTTC | CASSYSIVGSEQYF | TRBJ2-7 | TRBV6-2/TRBV6-3 | NA | NA | 14
TGTGCCACGTGGACAGGGCCAAATCAGCCCCAGCATTTT | CATWTGPNQPQHF | TRBJ1-5 | TRBV6-6 | TRBD1 | NA | 13
TGTGCCAGCAGTGCAACCCAAGCTAACTATGGCTACACCTTC | CASSATQANYGYTF | TRBJ1-2 | TRBV6-4 | NA | NA | 14
TGTGCCACCAGCAGAGATGTGGCGACTAACACCGGGGAGCTGTTTTTT | CATSRDVATNTGELFF | TRBJ2-2 | TRBV15 | NA | NA | 16
TGTGCCAGCAGCTCGACGACAGTCCAAGAGACCCAGTACTTC | CASSSTTVQETQYF | TRBJ2-5 | TRBV21-1 | NA | NA | 14
TGCGCCAGCAGCCGACAAGCCACCGCCGGGAGCTCCTACAATGAGCAGTTCTTC | CASSRQATAGSSYNEQFF | TRBJ2-1 | TRBV4-1 | NA | NA | 18
TGTGCCAGCAGTTTCGACAGTGGGGTCTACGAGCAGTACTTC | CASSFDSGVYEQYF | TRBJ2-7 | TRBV27 | NA | once | 14
TGTGCCAGCAGGGATGGACAGGGGACCTCTGGGGCCAACGTCCTGACTTTC | CASRDGQGTSGANVLTF | TRBJ2-6 | TRBV7-8 | TRBD1 | NA | 17
TGTGCCAGCAGCCCAGGGGGGACTAGGACAGATACGCAGTATTTT | CASSPGGTRTDTQYF | TRBJ2-3 | TRBV11-3 | NA | once | 15
TGCAGCGTTGAAGGGGGGACAGGGGGCGCCTCTGGCTACACCTTC | CSVEGGTGGASGYTF | TRBJ1-2 | TRBV29-1 | TRBD1 | NA | 15
TGTGCCAGCAGGCCGACTAGCGGGGTGAACACCGGGGAGCTGTTTTTT | CASRPTSGVNTGELFF | TRBJ2-2 | TRBV7-9 | TRBD2 | NA | 16
TGCAGCGTTGAAGGTTCTGCAGGGAGAAGGCGAGAGACCCAGTACTTC | CSVEGSAGRRRETQYF | TRBJ2-5 | TRBV29-1 | NA | NA | 16
TGTGCCAGCACCCTGCTTGGGGGATCGAACACCGGGGAGCTGTTTTTT | CASTLLGGSNTGELFF | TRBJ2-2 | TRBV9 | NA | NA | 16
TGTGCCAGCAGCGAACTCGACCAGCAAGAGACCCAGTACTTC | CASSELDQQETQYF | TRBJ2-5 | TRBV9 | NA | NA | 14
TGTGCCAGCAGTTCCCCCCGCAGGGGGGTTCTGTTGGAGCAGTACTTC | CASSSPRRGVLLEQYF | TRBJ2-7 | TRBV27 | NA | NA | 16
TGTGCCAGCTCCCCAGTAAAGGGGGCCTACGAGCAGTACTTC | CASSPVKGAYEQYF | TRBJ2-7 | TRBV18 | NA | NA | 14
TGTGCCAGCAGCTTTCGCGGGGTGGTGAACACTGAAGCTTTCTTT | CASSFRGVVNTEAFF | TRBJ1-1 | TRBV7-8 | NA | NA | 15
TGTGCCAGCACTATGCAAATAGGCCCCTACAATGAGCAGTTCTTC | CASTMQIGPYNEQFF | TRBJ2-1 | TRBV7-2 | NA | NA | 15
TGTGCCAGCAGCTTAAAAGGGGTCGTCCCTGAAGCTTTCTTT | CASSLKGVVPEAFF | TRBJ1-1 | TRBV7-2 | NA | NA | 14
TGTGCCAGCAGCCTACAGGGGGGCCCCTACAATGAGCAGTTCTTC | CASSLQGGPYNEQFF | TRBJ2-1 | TRBV27 | TRBD1 | NA | 15
TGTGCCAGCAGCTTACGTGCAGTTATGAACACTGAAGCTTTCTTT | CASSLRAVMNTEAFF | TRBJ1-1 | TRBV7-3 | NA | NA | 15
TGTGCCAGCAGTGAAGGGTCGGGGGCCACCGGGGAGCTGTTTTTT | CASSEGSGATGELFF | TRBJ2-2 | TRBV2 | NA | NA | 15
TGTGCCAGCAGCTTATGGGCTACGGGGGCCAACGTCCTGACTTTC | CASSLWATGANVLTF | TRBJ2-6 | TRBV7-9 | NA | NA | 15
TGTGCCAGCAGCCGAGCAGGGGGCACTGAAGCTTTCTTT | CASSRAGGTEAFF | TRBJ1-1 | TRBV16 | TRBD1 | NA | 13
TGCGCCAGCAGCTTGGGGACAGGGGGCGGACAGCCCCAGCATTTT | CASSLGTGGGQPQHF | TRBJ1-5 | TRBV5-1 | TRBD1 | NA | 15
TGCAGCGTTGAAAGGGGGGACAGGTACACCGGGGAGCTGTTTTTT | CSVERGDRYTGELFF | TRBJ2-2 | TRBV29-1 | TRBD1 | NA | 15
TGTGCTAGTGGCCCCGGGGGCCACACTGAAGCTTTCTTT | CASGPGGHTEAFF | TRBJ1-1 | TRBV12-5 | NA | NA | 13